These 20 T cell receptor beta chains were sequenced from one sample in a study of T cells in women clearing cervical HPV infection. TCRdb's table, derived via immunoSEQ multiplex PCR, lists solely in-frame clones and lacks some. The sample table sets out more than 30,000 clones. The sample consisted of blood buffy coat. The receptors shown here come from a woman between 18 and 70 years old with a cervical HPV16 infection that either progressed to CIN3+ or cleared (not recorded which).

Remarks on this clone: The DNA ends 3 residues before the CDR3 does, and the rest of the CDR3 is filled in from the germline J gene. The rearrangement uses TRBV5-4 and TRBJ1-4; 9 nucleotides line up with TRBD1. The germline gives CDR1 SGHNT, CDR2 YYREEE (reference sequence). Unmatched junction bases numbered 8, after V lost 4 bases and J lost 10 bases. The CDR3 has 14 amino acids. The CDR3 sequence: CASSQDRGQGKLFF. CDR3 bases read: TGTGCCAGCAGCCAGGACAGGGGACAGGGAAAA.

As to this clone: The missing CDR3 end, 3 residues past where the read stops, is filled in from the germline J gene. The V call is TRBV10-3, the J call TRBJ1-1; D possibly corresponds to TRBD1 (6 bases). Germline V CDR1 and CDR2: ENHRY, SYGVKD. V shed 2 bases and J shed 7 bases, with 14 bases lying between them. The CDR3 covers 14 residues. The CDR3 sequence is CAISETTGRGEAFF. Partial CDR3 DNA: TGTGCCATCAGTGAGACAACAGGGAGGGGTGAA.

A word on this clone: The read gets to within 3 residues of the CDR3 end, and the germline J gene fills in the rest. The chain uses TRBV5-1 and TRBJ1-6; 9 bases agree with TRBD1. CDR1 SGHRS and CDR2 YFSETQ come from the germline V gene. Germline trimming cut 5 bases from V and 7 bases from J; bases unmatched to any gene: 7. The CDR3 has 15 residues. CDR3 DNA, as far as it was read: TGCGCCAGCAGGCCAGGGGGACAGGGAAATTCACCC. Amino acids: CASRPGGQGNSP. The full CDR3 sequence reads CASRPGGQGNSPLHF.

Comments on this clone: Read sequence stops 3 residues before the CDR3 end, and the germline J gene provides the missing end. The rearrangement uses TRBV20-1 and TRBJ1-1; D ambiguous. The CDR3 extends over 12 amino acids. Trimming removed 0 bases at V and 5 bases at J, with 7 bases between. Germline CDR1 reads DFQATT; CDR2 reads SNEGSKA (reference sequence). CDR3 region: CSARDEGTEAFF. The CDR3 DNA, read in part, is TGCAGTGCTAGAGACGAGGGTACTGAA.

The sequenced CDR3 bases are TGCAGTGCTAGAGATTGGAGGGGCCACGAG. It codes for CSARDWRGHE. From start to end, the CDR3 is CSARDWRGHEQYF. This chain joins TRBV20-1 and TRBJ2-7; weak D call: TRBD2 (6 bases). The read ends 3 residues shy of where the CDR3 ends; the end is completed using the germline J gene. The CDR3 totals 13 residues. V was pared by 0 bases and J by 5 bases, with 11 bases between. The V gene's germline CDR1 is DFQATT and CDR2 SNEGSKA (reference sequence).

As to this clone: The CDR3 end is not reached by the read, which stops 3 residues before it; the germline J gene fills it in. This rearrangement joins TRBV19 to TRBJ2-2; possibly TRBD1 for D (5 bases). Trimming stripped 1 base from V and 1 base from J, with 10 bases between. The germline gives CDR1 LNHDA, CDR2 SQIVND (reference sequence). The CDR3 totals 16 residues. The CDR3 reads CASSIGPTGNTGELFF. The covered CDR3 bases are TGTGCCAGTAGTATAGGACCTACAGGGAACACCGGGGAG.

A remark on this clone: The sequence runs out 3 residues before the end of the CDR3; the remainder is reconstructed from the germline J gene. V gene TRBV10-1 combines with J gene TRBJ1-6; D is unresolved. Germline-derived CDR1 and CDR2 are WNHNN and SYGVQD (reference sequence). Trimming removed 4 bases from V and 6 bases from J, with 13 bases in between. CDR3 length equals 15 residues. CDR3: CASSVGPNANSPLHF. Incomplete CDR3 DNA: TGCGCCAGCAGTGTAGGGCCGAACGCTAATTCACCC.

As concerns this clone: Sequencing ends 3 residues short of the CDR3 end; the germline J gene provides the rest. The V call is TRBV6-2 or TRBV6-3, the J call TRBJ2-3; the D gene is possibly TRBD1 (6 bases). This CDR3 region has 15 residues. CDR1 and CDR2 (germline): MNHEY, SVGEGT. The covered CDR3 bases are TGTGCCAGCAGCCCCAGCGGACTGCTCCAGGGGACG. Translated, it gives CASSPSGLLQGT. The full CDR3 reads CASSPSGLLQGTQYF.

A note on this clone: From the germline J gene comes the end of the CDR3, since the read stops 3 residues before it. V and J are TRBV5-6 and TRBJ2-3, with D maybe TRBD1 (5 bases). Germline V lookup: CDR1 SGHDT, CDR2 YYEEEE. The CDR3 covers 13 residues. The sequenced CDR3 bases are TGTGCCAGCAGCTTTATGACAGAAGAGACG. It yields the protein CASSFMTEET. The whole CDR3 sequence is CASSFMTEETQYF.

With regard to this clone: Read sequence stops 3 residues before the CDR3 end, and the germline J gene provides the missing end. V is TRBV5-6 and J is TRBJ1-2; D call uncertain. The CDR3 extends over 14 amino acids. The V end lost 4 bases, the J end lost 4 bases, and 14 bases lay between the germline ends. Germline CDR1 SGHDT, CDR2 YYEEEE. CDR3 in amino acids: CASSSREGGYGYTF. The part of the CDR3 DNA that was read is TGTGCCAGCAGCAGCCGTGAGGGTGGCTATGGC.

A remark on this clone: The read is 3 residues too short to cover the CDR3 end, so that end is filled in from the germline J gene. The chain links TRBV30 to TRBJ1-1, with D tentatively TRBD1 (6 bases). CDR1 is GTSNPN and CDR2 is SVGIG in the germline V gene (reference sequence). This CDR3 has 12 residues. The CDR3 here is CAWSVGQLEAFF. Partial CDR3 DNA: TGTGCCTGGAGTGTCGGACAGTTAGAA.

Regarding this clone: The read ends 3 residues before the CDR3 terminus; that terminus is restored from the germline J gene. The chain couples TRBV20-1 to TRBJ2-1; D call uncertain. With 2 bases removed from V and 7 bases from J, the gap between germline ends came to 15 bases. CDR1 and CDR2 from the germline V gene are DFQATT and SNEGSKA (reference sequence). The CDR3 is 14 residues long. CDR3 in amino acids: CSARTTSPGNEQFF. Incomplete CDR3 DNA: TGCAGTGCTAGAACCACCTCCCCCGGGAATGAG.

The CDR3 loop reads CASSLAGGRQETQYF. The part of the CDR3 DNA that was read is TGTGCCAGCAGCTTAGCAGGGGGACGGCAAGAGACG. The chain couples TRBV7-2 to TRBJ2-3; maybe TRBD1 (6 bases). The read ends 3 residues shy of where the CDR3 ends; the end is completed using the germline J gene. The CDR3 sequence is 15 residues long. The germline gives CDR1 SGHTA, CDR2 FQGNSA.

With respect to this clone: The CDR3 end lies 3 residues beyond the end of the read and is filled in from the germline J gene. V is TRBV28 and J is TRBJ2-3, with 7 bases aligning to TRBD1. There are 14 residues in the CDR3. Germline V lookup: CDR1 MDHEN, CDR2 SYDVKM. The CDR3 is CASKRQGAVQPQYF. The covered CDR3 bases are TGTGCCAGCAAGCGACAGGGCGCTGTTCAGCCG.

On this clone itself: The CDR3 extends 3 residues past the end of the read, so its final part is completed from the germline J gene. This specimen includes other DNA sequences encoding the same CDR3. The rearrangement links TRBV18 to TRBJ1-3, with 9 bases that match TRBD1. With V trimmed by 0 bases and J by 0 bases, 9 bases remained unmatched. The CDR3 runs to 19 residues. CDR1 and CDR2 from the germline V gene are KGHSH and LQKENI. CDR3 region: CASSPPGTGRWSSGNTIYF. CDR3 bases read: TGTGCCAGCTCACCACCTGGGACAGGGCGCTGGAGCTCTGGAAACACC.

Points on this clone: The read comes to an end 3 residues before the CDR3 does, leaving the germline J gene to fill in the end. The rearrangement links TRBV19 to TRBJ2-1, with TRBD1 matching 9 bases. CDR3 length: 15 amino acids. J lost 4 bases, V lost 5 bases, and 6 bases had no gene match. From germline, CDR1 is LNHDA and CDR2 SQIVND (reference sequence). The sequenced CDR3 bases are TGTGCCAGTAGTCCCAGGGACAGGGATTACAATGAG. The encoded protein is CASSPRDRDYNE. The complete CDR3 reads CASSPRDRDYNEQFF. The full variable domain, its missing parts supplied by reference TRBV19 and TRBJ2-1, is DGGITQSPKYLFRKEGQNVTLSCEQNLNHDAMYWYRQDPGQGLRLIYYSQIVNDFQKGDIAEGYSVSREKKESFPLTVTSAQKNPTAFYLCASSPRDRDYNEQFFGPGTRLTVL.

With regard to this clone: The read ends 3 residues before the CDR3 terminus; that terminus is restored from the germline J gene. This chain uses TRBV7-9 with TRBJ2-4, with D possibly matching TRBD1 (6 bases). Germline loops: CDR1 SEHNR, CDR2 FQNEAQ (reference sequence). This CDR3 region has 14 residues. The chain's CDR3 is CASSSPGAAHGQYF. Incomplete CDR3 DNA: TGTGCCAGCAGTTCTCCAGGGGCTGCACATGGT.

As concerns this clone: The CDR3 goes on 3 residues after the read ends, and that part is filled in from the germline J gene. The chain recombines TRBV7-6 with TRBJ2-3; D perhaps matches TRBD1 (6 bases). Germline CDR1 reads SGHVS; CDR2 reads FNYEAQ. This CDR3 comprises 15 residues. The part of the CDR3 DNA that was read is TGTGCCAGCAGACCGACCCATGCAGGGGAAGAGACG. Protein: CASRPTHAGEET. The whole CDR3 region reads CASRPTHAGEETQYF.

CDR3 bases read: TGTGCCAGCAGCCAAGGGGCCCGAGAGACC. This translates into CASSQGARET. The entire CDR3 is CASSQGARETQYF. J is TRBJ2-5 and V is TRBV14; D is unresolved. The CDR3 extends 3 residues past the end of the read, so its final part is completed from the germline J gene. In germline, CDR1 is SGHDN, CDR2 FVKESK. The V end lost 1 base, the J end lost 4 bases, and 7 bases lay between the germline ends. The CDR3 covers 13 residues.

About this clone: The CDR3 goes on 3 residues after the read ends, and that part is filled in from the germline J gene. The chain links TRBV19 to TRBJ2-3; 8 bases are shared with TRBD2. CDR3 length: 15 amino acids. The germline V gene encodes CDR1 LNHDA and CDR2 SQIVND (reference sequence). Incomplete CDR3 DNA: TGTGCCAGTAACCCGACGGGACAAGGGACTAGGCCG. Translating it yields CASNPTGQGTRP. In full, the CDR3 is CASNPTGQGTRPQYF.